The clone carrying this T cell receptor (beta chain) was counted ten times or more. The data were obtained in a study of Graves' ophthalmopathy and Graves' hyperthyroidism. For repertoire sequencing, the TCR beta CDR3 regions were amplified from RNA transcripts. An opening RT-PCR round employed HTBI primers and preceded a second-round multiplex PCR. In TCRdb, the multiplex PCR reads were re-called with MiXCR into one record per CDR3 protein. The repertoire holds about 700,000 distinct CDR3 sequences, with just over 40% as singletons. Germline V CDR1 and CDR2: SGHRS, YFSETQ. V gave up 5 bases and J gave up 2 bases, with 10 bases separating them. This CDR3 region has 13 residues.

The sequence came from an adult man with Graves' ophthalmopathy. V usage is TRBV5-1 and J usage is TRBJ1-1; TRBD1 might be the D (5 bases). Sequenced material: peripheral blood. CDR3 bases: TGCGCCAGCAGAGCCGGGGCTAACACTGAAGCTTTCTTT. This encodes CASRAGANTEAFF.